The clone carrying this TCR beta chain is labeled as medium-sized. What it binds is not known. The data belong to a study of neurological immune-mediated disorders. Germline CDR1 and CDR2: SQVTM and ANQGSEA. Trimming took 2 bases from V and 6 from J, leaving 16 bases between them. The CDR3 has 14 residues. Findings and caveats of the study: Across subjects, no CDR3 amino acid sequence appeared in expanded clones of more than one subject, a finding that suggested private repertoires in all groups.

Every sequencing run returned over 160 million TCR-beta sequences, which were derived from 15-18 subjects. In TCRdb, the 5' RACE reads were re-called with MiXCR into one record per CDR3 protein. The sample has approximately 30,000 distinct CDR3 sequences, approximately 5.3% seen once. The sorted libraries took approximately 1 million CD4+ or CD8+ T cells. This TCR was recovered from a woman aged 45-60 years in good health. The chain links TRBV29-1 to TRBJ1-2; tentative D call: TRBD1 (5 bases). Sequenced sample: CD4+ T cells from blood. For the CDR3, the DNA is TGCAGCGTTGAACACCGAGACAGTGGGCATGGCTACACCTTC. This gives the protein CSVEHRDSGHGYTF.